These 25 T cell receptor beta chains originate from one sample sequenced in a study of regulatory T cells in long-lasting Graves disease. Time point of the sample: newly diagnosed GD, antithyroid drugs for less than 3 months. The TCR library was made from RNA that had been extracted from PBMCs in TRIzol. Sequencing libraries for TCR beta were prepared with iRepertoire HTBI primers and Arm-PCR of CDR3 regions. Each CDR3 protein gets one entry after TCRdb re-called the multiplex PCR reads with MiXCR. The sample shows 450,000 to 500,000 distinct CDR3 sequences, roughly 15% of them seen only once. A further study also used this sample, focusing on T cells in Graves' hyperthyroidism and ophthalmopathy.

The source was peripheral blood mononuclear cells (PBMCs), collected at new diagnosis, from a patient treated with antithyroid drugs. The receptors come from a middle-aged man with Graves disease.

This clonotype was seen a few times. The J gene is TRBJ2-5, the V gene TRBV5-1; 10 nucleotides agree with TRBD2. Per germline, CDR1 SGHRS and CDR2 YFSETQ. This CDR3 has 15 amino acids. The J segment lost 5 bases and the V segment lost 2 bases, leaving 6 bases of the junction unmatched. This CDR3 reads CASSFLAGGVETQYF. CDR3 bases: TGCGCCAGCAGCTTCTTAGCGGGAGGAGTGGAGACCCAGTACTTC.

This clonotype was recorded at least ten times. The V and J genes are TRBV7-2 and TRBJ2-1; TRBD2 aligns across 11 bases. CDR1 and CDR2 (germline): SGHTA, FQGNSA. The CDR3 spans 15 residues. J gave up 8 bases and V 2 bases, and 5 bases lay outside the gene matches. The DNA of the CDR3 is TGTGCCAGCAGCTTATCACTAGCGGGAGCCCATGAGCAGTTCTTC. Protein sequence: CASSLSLAGAHEQFF.

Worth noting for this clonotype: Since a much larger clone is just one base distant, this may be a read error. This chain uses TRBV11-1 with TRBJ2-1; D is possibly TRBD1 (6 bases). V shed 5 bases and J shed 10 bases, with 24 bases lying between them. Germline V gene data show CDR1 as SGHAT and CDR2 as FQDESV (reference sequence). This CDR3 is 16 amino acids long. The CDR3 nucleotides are TGTGCCAGCAGCCACGGACAGAAACAAAGCTCCTACGAGCAGTTCTTC. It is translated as CASSHGQKQSSYEQFF.

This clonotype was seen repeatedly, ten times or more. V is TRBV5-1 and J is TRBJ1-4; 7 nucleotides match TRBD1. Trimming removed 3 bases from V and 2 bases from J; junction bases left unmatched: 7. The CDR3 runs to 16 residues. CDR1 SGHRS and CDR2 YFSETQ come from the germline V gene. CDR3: CASSSPGQTTNEKLFF. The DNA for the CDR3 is TGCGCCAGCAGCTCACCGGGACAGACCACTAATGAAAAACTGTTTTTT.

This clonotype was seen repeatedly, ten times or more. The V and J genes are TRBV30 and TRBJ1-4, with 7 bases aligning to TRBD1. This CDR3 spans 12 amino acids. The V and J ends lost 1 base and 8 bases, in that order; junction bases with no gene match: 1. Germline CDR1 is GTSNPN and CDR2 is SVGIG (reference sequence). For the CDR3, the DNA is TGTGCCTGGAGTGCGACAGGGGAAAAACTGTTTTTT. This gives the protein CAWSATGEKLFF.

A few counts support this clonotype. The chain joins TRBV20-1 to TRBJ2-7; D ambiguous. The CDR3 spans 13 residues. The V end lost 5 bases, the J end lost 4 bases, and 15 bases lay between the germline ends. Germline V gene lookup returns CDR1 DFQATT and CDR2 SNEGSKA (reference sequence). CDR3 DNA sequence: TGCAGTGCTGTCAGCCTTGAAGGATACGAGCAGTACTTC. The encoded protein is CSAVSLEGYEQYF.

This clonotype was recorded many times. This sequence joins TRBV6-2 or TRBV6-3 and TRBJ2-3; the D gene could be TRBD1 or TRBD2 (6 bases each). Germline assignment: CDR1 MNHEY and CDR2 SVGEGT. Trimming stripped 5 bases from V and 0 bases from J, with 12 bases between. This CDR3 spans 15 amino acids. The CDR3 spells CASSDGGTSTDTQYF. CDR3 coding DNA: TGTGCCAGCAGTGACGGGGGCACTAGCACAGATACGCAGTATTTT.

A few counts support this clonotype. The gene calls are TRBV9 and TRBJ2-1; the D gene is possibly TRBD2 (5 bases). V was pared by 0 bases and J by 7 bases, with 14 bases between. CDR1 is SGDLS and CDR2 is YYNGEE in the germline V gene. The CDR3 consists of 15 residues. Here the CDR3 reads CASSVGRALKNEQFF. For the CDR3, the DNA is TGTGCCAGCAGCGTAGGGCGGGCCCTTAAAAATGAGCAGTTCTTC.

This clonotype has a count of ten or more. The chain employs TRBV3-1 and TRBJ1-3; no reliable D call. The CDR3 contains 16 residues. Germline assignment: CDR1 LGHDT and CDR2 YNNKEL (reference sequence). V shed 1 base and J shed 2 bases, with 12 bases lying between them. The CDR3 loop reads CASSQVQQVPGNTIYF. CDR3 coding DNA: TGTGCCAGCAGCCAAGTGCAGCAGGTTCCTGGAAACACCATATATTTT.

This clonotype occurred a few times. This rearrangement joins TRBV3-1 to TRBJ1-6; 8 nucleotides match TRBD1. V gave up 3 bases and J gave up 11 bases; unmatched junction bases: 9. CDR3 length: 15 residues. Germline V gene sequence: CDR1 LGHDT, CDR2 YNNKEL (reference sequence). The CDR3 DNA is TGTGCCAGCAGCCACCCCGGGACAGGCGGGACACCCCTCCACTTT. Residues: CASSHPGTGGTPLHF.

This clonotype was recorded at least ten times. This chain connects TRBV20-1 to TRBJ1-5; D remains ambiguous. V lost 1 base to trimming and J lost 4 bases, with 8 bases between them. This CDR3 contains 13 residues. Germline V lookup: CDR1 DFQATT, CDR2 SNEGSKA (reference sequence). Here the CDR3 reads CSARGAVNQPQHF. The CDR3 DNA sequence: TGCAGTGCTAGAGGTGCAGTTAATCAGCCCCAGCATTTT.

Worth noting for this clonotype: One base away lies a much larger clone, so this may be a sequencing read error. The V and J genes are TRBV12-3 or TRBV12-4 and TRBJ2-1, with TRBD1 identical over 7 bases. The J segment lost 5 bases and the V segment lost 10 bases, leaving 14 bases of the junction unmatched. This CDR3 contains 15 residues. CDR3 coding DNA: TGTGCCAACAGCCACTCCGGGGACAGACACAATGAGCAGTTCTTC. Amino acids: CANSHSGDRHNEQFF.

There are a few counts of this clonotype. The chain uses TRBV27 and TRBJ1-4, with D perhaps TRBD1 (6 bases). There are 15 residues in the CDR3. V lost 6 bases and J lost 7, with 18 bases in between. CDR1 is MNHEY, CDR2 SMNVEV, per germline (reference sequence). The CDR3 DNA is TGTGCCAGCAGACCGCTTGGGGGGCGAGGTGAAAAACTGTTTTTT. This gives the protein CASRPLGGRGEKLFF. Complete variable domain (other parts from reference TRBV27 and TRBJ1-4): EAQVTQNPRYLITVTGKKLTVTCSQNMNHEYMSWYRQDPGLGLRQIYYSMNVEVTDKGDVPEGYKVSRKEKRNFPLILESPSPNQTSLYFCASRPLGGRGEKLFFGSGTQLSVL.

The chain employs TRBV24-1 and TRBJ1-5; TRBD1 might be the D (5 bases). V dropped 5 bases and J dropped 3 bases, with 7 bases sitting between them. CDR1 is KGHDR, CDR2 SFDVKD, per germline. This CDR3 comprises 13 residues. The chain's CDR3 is CATSGGHNQPQHF. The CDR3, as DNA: TGTGCCACCAGTGGAGGACACAATCAGCCCCAGCATTTT.

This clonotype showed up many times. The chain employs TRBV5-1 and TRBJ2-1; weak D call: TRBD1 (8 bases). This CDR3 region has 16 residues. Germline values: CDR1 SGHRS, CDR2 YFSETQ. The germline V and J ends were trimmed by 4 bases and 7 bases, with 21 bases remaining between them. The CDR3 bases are TGCGCCAGCAGCGGGGGGGACAGGCGCCTGAAAAATGAGCAGTTCTTC. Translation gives CASSGGDRRLKNEQFF. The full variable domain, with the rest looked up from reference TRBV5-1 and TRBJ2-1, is KAGVTQTPRYLIKTRGQQVTLSCSPISGHRSVSWYQQTPGQGLQFLFEYFSETQRNKGNFPGRFSGRQFSNSRSEMNVSTLELGDSALYLCASSGGDRRLKNEQFFGPGTRLTVL.

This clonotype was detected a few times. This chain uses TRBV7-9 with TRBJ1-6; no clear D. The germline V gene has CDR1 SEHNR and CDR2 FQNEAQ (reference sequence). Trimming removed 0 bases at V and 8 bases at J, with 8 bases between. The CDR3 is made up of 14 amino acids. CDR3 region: CASSLAGQDSPLHF. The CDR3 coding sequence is TGTGCCAGCAGCTTAGCAGGGCAGGATTCACCCCTCCACTTT.

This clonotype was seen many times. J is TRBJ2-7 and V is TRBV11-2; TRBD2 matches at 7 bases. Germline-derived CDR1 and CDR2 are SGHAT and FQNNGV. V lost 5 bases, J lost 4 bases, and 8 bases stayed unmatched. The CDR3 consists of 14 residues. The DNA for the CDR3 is TGTGCCAGCAGCAGGACTAGTACGTTTTACGAGCAGTACTTC. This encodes CASSRTSTFYEQYF.

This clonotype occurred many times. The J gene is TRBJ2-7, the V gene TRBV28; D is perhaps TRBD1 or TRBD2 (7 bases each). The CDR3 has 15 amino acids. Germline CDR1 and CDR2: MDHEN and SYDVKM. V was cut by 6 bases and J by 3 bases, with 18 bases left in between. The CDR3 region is CASRRGGDSFYEQYF. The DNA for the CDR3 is TGTGCCAGCAGAAGGGGGGGGGACAGTTTCTACGAGCAGTACTTC.

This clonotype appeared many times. CDR3 region: CASSRDRGHYNEQFF. CDR3 in DNA: TGTGCCAGCAGCCGGGACAGGGGTCATTACAATGAGCAGTTCTTC. The gene calls are TRBV11-1 and TRBJ2-1; 10 bases are a match to TRBD1. This CDR3 region has 15 residues. CDR1 and CDR2 (germline): SGHAT, FQDESV (reference sequence). V lost 5 bases to trimming and J lost 4 bases; unmatched junction nucleotides: 5. The variable domain in full, with the rest retrieved from reference TRBV11-1 and TRBJ2-1, is EAEVAQSPRYKITEKSQAVAFWCDPISGHATLYWYRQILGQGPELLVQFQDESVVDDSQLPKDRFSAERLKGVDSTLKIQPAELGDSAMYLCASSRDRGHYNEQFFGPGTRLTVL.

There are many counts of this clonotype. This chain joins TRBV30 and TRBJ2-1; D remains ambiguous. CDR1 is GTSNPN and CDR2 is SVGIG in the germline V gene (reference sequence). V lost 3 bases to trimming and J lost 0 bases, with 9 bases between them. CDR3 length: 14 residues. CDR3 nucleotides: TGTGCCTGGAGGGGTCAAAGCTCCTACAATGAGCAGTTCTTC. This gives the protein CAWRGQSSYNEQFF.

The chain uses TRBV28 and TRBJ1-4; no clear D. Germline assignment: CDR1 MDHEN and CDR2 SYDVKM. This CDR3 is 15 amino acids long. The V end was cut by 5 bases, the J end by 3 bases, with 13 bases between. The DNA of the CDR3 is TGTGCCAGCAGTAATAGTGGCAGCTCTAATGAAAAACTGTTTTTT. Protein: CASSNSGSSNEKLFF.

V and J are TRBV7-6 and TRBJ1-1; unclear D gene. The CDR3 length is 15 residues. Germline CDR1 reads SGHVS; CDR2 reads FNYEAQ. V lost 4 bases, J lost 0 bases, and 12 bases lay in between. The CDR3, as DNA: TGTGCCAGCAGCTCCTTTATCACTATGAACACTGAAGCTTTCTTT. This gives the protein CASSSFITMNTEAFF.

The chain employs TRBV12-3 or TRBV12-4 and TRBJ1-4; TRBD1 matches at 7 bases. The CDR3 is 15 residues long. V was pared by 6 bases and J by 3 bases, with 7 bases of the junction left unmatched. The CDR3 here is CASSPRQGPNEKLFF. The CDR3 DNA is TGTGCCAGCAGCCCAAGACAGGGACCTAATGAAAAACTGTTTTTT.

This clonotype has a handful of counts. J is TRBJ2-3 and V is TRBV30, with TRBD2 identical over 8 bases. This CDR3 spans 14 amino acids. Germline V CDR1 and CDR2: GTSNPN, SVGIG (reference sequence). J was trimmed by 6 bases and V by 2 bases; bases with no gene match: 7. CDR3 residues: CAWSPGLGDDTQYF. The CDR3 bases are TGTGCCTGGAGTCCGGGACTAGGAGACGATACGCAGTATTTT. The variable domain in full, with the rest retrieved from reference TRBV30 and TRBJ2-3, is SQTIHQWPATLVQPVGSPLSLECTVEGTSNPNLYWYRQAAGRGLQLLFYSVGIGQISSEVPQNLSASRPQDRQFILSSKKLLLSDSGFYLCAWSPGLGDDTQYFGPGTRLTVL.

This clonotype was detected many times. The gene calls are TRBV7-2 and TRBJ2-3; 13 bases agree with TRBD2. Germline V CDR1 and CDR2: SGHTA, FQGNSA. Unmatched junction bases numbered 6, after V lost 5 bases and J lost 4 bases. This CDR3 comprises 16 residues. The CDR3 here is CASSRRLAGGPDTQYF. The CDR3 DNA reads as TGTGCCAGCAGCCGACGACTAGCGGGAGGACCAGATACGCAGTATTTT.